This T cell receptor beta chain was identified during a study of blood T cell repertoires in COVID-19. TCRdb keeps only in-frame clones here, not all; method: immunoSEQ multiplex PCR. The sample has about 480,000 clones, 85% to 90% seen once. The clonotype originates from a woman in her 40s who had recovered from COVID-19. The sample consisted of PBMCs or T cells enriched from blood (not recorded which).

The CDR3: CASSLADTQYF. For the CDR3, the DNA is TGTGCCAGCAGCTTAGCGGATACGCAGTATTTT. The V and J genes are TRBV11-3 and TRBJ2-3, with D uncertain. The CDR3 is made up of 11 amino acids. CDR1 is SGHNT, CDR2 YENEEA, per germline. Trimming pared 1 base from V and 6 bases from J, leaving 2 bases between.